The rows below give T cell receptor beta chains drawn from one sample of a study of early T cells in non-severe SARS-CoV-2 infection. MiXCR was run by TCRdb on the 5' RACE reads, yielding one entry per CDR3 protein. The table records more than 65,000 distinct CDR3 sequences, approximately 13% of them present only once. The material was whole blood, obtained at baseline. These receptors originate from an adult who was a healthcare worker with PCR-confirmed SARS-CoV-2 infection or an uninfected control (not recorded which). CDR3s include the opening cysteine and the closing phenylalanine or tryptophan. The D gene is left open where the match is weak. Where a row states a size, it is once, few, many or the class of an expanded clone; other rows omit it.

cdr3_nt,cdr3_aa,clone_size,j_call,v_call,d_call
TGTGCCAGCAGTTTAGGGGACAGGGGGATCGATACGCAGTATTTT,CASSLGDRGIDTQYF,few,TRBJ2-3,TRBV27,TRBD1
TGTGCCAGCAGCAGAGGACAGGACCATTCACCCCTCCACTTT,CASSRGQDHSPLHF,few,TRBJ1-6,TRBV7-6,TRBD1
TGTGCCAGCAGTTTAAGATCTAGCACAGATACGCAGTATTTT,CASSLRSSTDTQYF,many,TRBJ2-3,TRBV27,-
TGTGCCAGCAGGGGCCTAGCGTTCGGACAAGAGACCCAGTACTTC,CASRGLAFGQETQYF,few,TRBJ2-5,TRBV6-2/TRBV6-3,-
TGTGCCAGCAGGGGGCCCTTCTACGAGCAGTACTTC,CASRGPFYEQYF,many,TRBJ2-7,TRBV2,-
TGTGCCAGCAGGACGGACAGGGCCCACGAGCAGTACTTC,CASRTDRAHEQYF,few,TRBJ2-7,TRBV2,TRBD1
TGTGCCAGCAGCCTTTCCTCTGGAAACACCATATATTTT,CASSLSSGNTIYF,-,TRBJ1-3,TRBV7-2,-
TGTGCCAGCAGCCAATCGCCAGGGGGCGCACCGTTCTTC,CASSQSPGGAPFF,-,TRBJ2-1,TRBV3-1,TRBD1
TGTGCCAGCAGCTTTCCAGGACGTGAGCAGTACTTC,CASSFPGREQYF,-,TRBJ2-7,TRBV5-6,-
TGTGCTAGTGGTTTGTCCAGCAGAGATGAGCAGTTCTTC,CASGLSSRDEQFF,many,TRBJ2-1,TRBV12-5,-
TGTGCCAGCAGTTTTTCGCGGGAAGGCTACACCTTC,CASSFSREGYTF,-,TRBJ1-2,TRBV28,-
TGTGCCAGCAGTTTGGCGACGGGAAATTCACCCCTCCACTTT,CASSLATGNSPLHF,many,TRBJ1-6,TRBV12-3/TRBV12-4,-
TGCGCCAGCAGCCAAGATCCAGATGAGCAGTTCTTC,CASSQDPDEQFF,-,TRBJ2-1,TRBV4-1,-
TGTGCCAGCAGCCCCGGGAACGCTAATGAAAAACTGTTTTTT,CASSPGNANEKLFF,many,TRBJ1-4,TRBV6-1,-
TGTGCCAGCAGTGAGAGAGGCGGGACTACCACAGATACGCAGTATTTT,CASSERGGTTTDTQYF,few,TRBJ2-3,TRBV2,TRBD2
TGTGCCAGCAGTATGGACAGGGGGCTTTACAATGAGCAGTTCTTC,CASSMDRGLYNEQFF,many,TRBJ2-1,TRBV7-2,TRBD1
TGTGCCAGCAGCCAGCGGCAGGCTAGCAATCAGCCCCAGCATTTT,CASSQRQASNQPQHF,-,TRBJ1-5,TRBV6-2/TRBV6-3,-
TGTGCCAGCAGCTCCGGTGGTAGGATGATTAACACTGAAGCTTTCTTT,CASSSGGRMINTEAFF,-,TRBJ1-1,TRBV11-2,-
TGCGCCAGCAGCCCCAGTACGAACACCGGGGAGCTGTTTTTT,CASSPSTNTGELFF,-,TRBJ2-2,TRBV5-1,-
TGTGCCAGCGGCGGGACAAGCGCAACTAATGAAAAACTGTTTTTT,CASGGTSATNEKLFF,many,TRBJ1-4,TRBV2,-
TGTGCCAGCAGCTTCATTCAGGAGGGAGCTTTCTTT,CASSFIQEGAFF,many,TRBJ1-1,TRBV7-2,-
TGTGCCAGCAGCACGGGACGGAGCTCCTACGAGCAGTACTTC,CASSTGRSSYEQYF,many,TRBJ2-7,TRBV7-2,-
TGTGCCAGCAGCTTACCCGGGGTAGAAGGCTCACCCCTCCACTTT,CASSLPGVEGSPLHF,-,TRBJ1-6,TRBV7-2,-
TGTGCCAGCAGTACTCAAGCGGGGATGTTCTACAATGAGCAGTTCTTC,CASSTQAGMFYNEQFF,few,TRBJ2-1,TRBV6-6,TRBD2
TGTGCCAGCTCACCGGAGCGGGGCGACTATGGCTACACCTTC,CASSPERGDYGYTF,many,TRBJ1-2,TRBV18,-
TGCAGCGTTGGACAGGGGGCTGGAGAAGCTTTCTTT,CSVGQGAGEAFF,few,TRBJ1-1,TRBV29-1,TRBD1
TGTGCCAGCAGCCAAGCCATAGGGCGAGGGGCCGAGCAGTACTTC,CASSQAIGRGAEQYF,few,TRBJ2-7,TRBV3-1,-
TGCGCCAGCAGCCAAGATTTGGGCAGGGGGTTCGAAGATACGCAGTATTTT,CASSQDLGRGFEDTQYF,-,TRBJ2-3,TRBV4-3,TRBD1
TGTGCCAGCAGCCAAGAAGGTATCACTAACTATGGCTACACCTTC,CASSQEGITNYGYTF,few,TRBJ1-2,TRBV3-1,-
TGTGCCAGCAGTAACGCAAAAAATCAGCCCCAGCATTTT,CASSNAKNQPQHF,many,TRBJ1-5,TRBV2,-
TGTGCCAGCAGCAAAGGATCAGGCGCGTACCGCAATCAGCCCCAGCATTTT,CASSKGSGAYRNQPQHF,few,TRBJ1-5,TRBV21-1,-
TGTGCCAGCAGACCTGGGGCGATGGAAAATGAGCAGTTCTTC,CASRPGAMENEQFF,-,TRBJ2-1,TRBV7-9,-
TGTGCCAGCAGCCCGGGACTAGCGTTGCTATACTTC,CASSPGLALLYF,-,TRBJ2-5,TRBV6-2/TRBV6-3,TRBD2
TGTGCCAGCAGCTTGATAGCGGGGGGGCCCGGTGAGACCCAGTACTTC,CASSLIAGGPGETQYF,-,TRBJ2-5,TRBV7-9,TRBD2
TGTGCCAGTCGGGCGGGACAGGGGTCGTATACGCAGTATTTT,CASRAGQGSYTQYF,few,TRBJ2-3,TRBV2,TRBD1
TGTGCCAGCAGTTTAGGACAGACCCGGTACTTC,CASSLGQTRYF,-,TRBJ2-5,TRBV12-3/TRBV12-4,-
TGTGCCAGCAGCTTAGTAGGGGCAGGCTATGGCTACACCTTC,CASSLVGAGYGYTF,-,TRBJ1-2,TRBV7-2,-
TGCGCCAGCAGCTCGGGACAGGTTCCCCTCTATGGCTACACCTTC,CASSSGQVPLYGYTF,-,TRBJ1-2,TRBV5-1,TRBD1
TGTGCCAGCAGTTACGGGGGGCCTCGCGAGACCCAGTACTTC,CASSYGGPRETQYF,-,TRBJ2-5,TRBV6-2/TRBV6-3,-
TGTGCCAGCAGAACCGGACAGGGCATGCCCTACGAGCAGTACTTC,CASRTGQGMPYEQYF,-,TRBJ2-7,TRBV7-9,TRBD1
TGTGCCAGCAGGAACCCGGGACAGAACTACAATGAGCAGTTCTTC,CASRNPGQNYNEQFF,-,TRBJ2-1,TRBV11-2,TRBD1
TGTGCCAGCAGTTTCCCGGGGTCGATTGATGGCTACACCTTC,CASSFPGSIDGYTF,-,TRBJ1-2,TRBV28,-
TGCGCCAGCAGCATACAGGGTGAGGAAAAACTGTTTTTT,CASSIQGEEKLFF,few,TRBJ1-4,TRBV5-1,-
TGTGCCAGCAGCTGGTCAGGGGATGAGACCCAGTACTTC,CASSWSGDETQYF,few,TRBJ2-5,TRBV3-1,-
TGCAGCGTTGTATCACCTGACTACAATGAGCAGTTCTTC,CSVVSPDYNEQFF,few,TRBJ2-1,TRBV29-1,-
TGCAGTGCCTCGAGGGGACCCCCGGGAACTGAAGCTTTCTTT,CSASRGPPGTEAFF,many,TRBJ1-1,TRBV20-1,-
TGTGCCAGCAACGCCTCTAGAGGGACGTCTGAAGCTTTCTTT,CASNASRGTSEAFF,few,TRBJ1-1,TRBV12-1,-
TGTGCCAGCAAGAGGGCAGACGGCCCCCTGTTAGGCTACACCTTC,CASKRADGPLLGYTF,few,TRBJ1-2,TRBV6-5,-